The present T cell receptor beta chain was sequenced within a study of T cells in Graves' hyperthyroidism and ophthalmopathy. Study results and caveats: Blood samples included most of the expanded thyroid clonotypes exceeding 0.001. Median prediction lead before ophthalmopathy onset was 5.5 to 7 months with the model.

RNA transcripts provided the source from which TCR beta CDR3 regions were amplified. First-round RT-PCR of the TCR CDR3 relied on the HTBI primer set. MiXCR, run by TCRdb on the multiplex PCR reads, gives a single entry per CDR3 protein. The sample records approximately 320,000 distinct CDR3 sequences, roughly 17% being singletons. Germline V gives CDR1 SGHTA, CDR2 FQGTGA. V shed 0 bases and J 7 bases; nucleotides not matched to a gene: 3. The CDR3 consists of 14 residues. Uncontrolled infection, other autoimmune disease, pregnancy or lactation led to exclusion. This clonotype was counted ten times or more. As yet, its antigen is unknown.

This sequence was found in a man aged 25-45 years with Graves' hyperthyroidism. Sequencing was carried out using blood. The rearrangement links TRBV7-3 to TRBJ2-5; 9 nucleotides match TRBD1. This chain's CDR3 is CASSLTSGQGTQYF. CDR3 coding DNA: TGTGCCAGCAGCTTAACTTCGGGACAGGGGACCCAGTACTTC.